The source of this T cell receptor (beta chain) is a study of post-analysis software for immune sequencing data. General study findings and limits: Batch-matched samples strongly co-clustered by F measure. The five TRBV segments detected at higher frequency in patients than in controls included TRBV5-6, TRBV5-1 and TRBV20-1. Normalized Chao1 diversity in multiple sclerosis patients fell significantly below that of controls.

Unique-molecular-identifier-tagged TCR beta cDNA libraries were used. Roughly 500,000 cDNA molecules were obtained per 1 to 10 million input T cells. TCRdb analysed the PCR reads with MiXCR anew, one entry per CDR3 protein. The data hold 350,000 to 500,000 distinct CDR3 sequences, with approximately 38% observed a single time. CDR1 MNHEY and CDR2 SVGAGI come from the germline V gene. The CDR3 runs to 14 residues. V gave up 2 bases and J gave up 7 bases, with 14 bases separating them. This clonotype has just a few counts. What it recognizes is unknown. J is TRBJ2-5 and V is TRBV6-5; perhaps TRBD2 as D (5 bases). What was sequenced was blood. The receptor's source is a girl aged 2 to 10 with multiple sclerosis. CDR3 protein: CASSYGSPMGTQYF. The CDR3 bases are TGTGCCAGCAGTTACGGGAGCCCGATGGGGACCCAGTACTTC.